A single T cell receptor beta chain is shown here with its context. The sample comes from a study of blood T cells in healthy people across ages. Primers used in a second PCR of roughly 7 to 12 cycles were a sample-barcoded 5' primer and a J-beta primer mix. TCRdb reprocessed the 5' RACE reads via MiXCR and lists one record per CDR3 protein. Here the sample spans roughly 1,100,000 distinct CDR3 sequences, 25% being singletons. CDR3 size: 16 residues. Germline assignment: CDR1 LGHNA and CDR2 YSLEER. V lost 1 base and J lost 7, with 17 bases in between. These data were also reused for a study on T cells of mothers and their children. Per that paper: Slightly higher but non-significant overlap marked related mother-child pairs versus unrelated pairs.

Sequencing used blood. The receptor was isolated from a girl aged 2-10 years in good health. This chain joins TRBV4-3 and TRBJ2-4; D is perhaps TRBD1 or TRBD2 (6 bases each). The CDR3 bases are TGCGCCAGCAGCCAAGGGAGGGGGAACCTGGACAACATTCAGTACTTC. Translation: CASSQGRGNLDNIQYF.